The clone carrying this T cell receptor (beta chain) was picked up a small number of times. The antigen remains undetermined. This entry comes from a study of T cell responses to AZD1222 COVID-19 vaccine. About the study: Second-dose groups at about 4 or about 12 weeks were pooled. Study-level points and caveats: The donor group comprised mostly white British people and more females; the analysis possibly underestimated clonal diversity.

Clones were sequenced by immunoSEQ multiplex PCR, and TCRdb holds only the in-frame ones, with some missing. Altogether approximately 170,000 clones are present, roughly 90% being singletons, with the ten largest covering approximately 4.8%. Trimming removed 8 bases at V and 2 bases at J, with 13 bases between. In germline, CDR1 is MNHEY, CDR2 SVGAGI. The CDR3 consists of 14 residues. The specimen was peripheral blood, collected on day 0 of AZD1222 vaccination. The rearrangement joins TRBV6-5 to TRBJ1-5; D is unclear. The receptor comes from an adult in good health. CDR3 region: CASHRSAGNQPQHF. The CDR3 nucleotides are TGTGCCAGCCACCGGTCGGCGGGCAATCAGCCCCAGCATTTT.